This TCR beta chain was captured by sequencing in a study of beta chain features in type 1 diabetes (dated by TCRdb to the late 2010s). Background for the entire study: Mean age, gender distribution, total cell number and subset yield did not differ between patients and healthy donors. The study compared the TCRB repertoires of sorted circulating CD4+ T cell subsets in recently diagnosed type 1 diabetes patients with those in matched healthy donors. A total of roughly 99 million sorted cells were examined across all samples, and the number of cells per subset was strongly correlated with RNA yield. Whereas all 28 donors provided naive and central memory subsets, regulatory and stem cell-like memory subsets were isolated from just 8 patients and roughly eight healthy donors. Overall study results and their limits: Shorter templates might have been favored by PCR, but patient and control samples were amplified and corrected together, so both groups would have been affected equally by any skew. At VDJ recombination sites, type 1 diabetes patients had fewer insertions and more deleted nucleotides, which implies abnormalities in thymic rearrangement. Only small numbers of individuals were included in the HLA sub-analyses, which left unresolved whether HLA type had any influence on TCRB rearrangement. A moderate but significant shortening of TCRB CDR3 length was observed in type 1 diabetes patients in all four CD4+ subsets. The naive, central memory and regulatory TCRB repertoires appeared to resemble one another more closely among patients than among healthy donors. Because cDNA was sequenced instead of genomic DNA, highly expressing activated cells could be over-represented, though the groups showed no difference in activation or CD3 levels.

The entire amount of isolated RNA was reverse transcribed using the High Capacity cDNA Reverse Transcription Kit, so the sequenced TCRB transcripts were expressed ones. Deep immunoSEQ sequencing was performed on naive, central memory and regulatory T cell samples, with an average of around 3.4 million total reads per sample. Sorted cells were lysed in RLT buffer and RNA was extracted with DNase-treated RNeasy Micro or Mini kits, depending on cell number. Each cell subset was processed separately to prevent cross-contamination, with patient and healthy donor samples processed together. The immunoSEQ multiplex PCR was used to amplify TCRB sequences from cDNA, generating 87-bp fragments that spanned the CDR3 region. Sequencing of the amplicons was performed on the Illumina HiSeq platform. In the original analysis: PCR bias was computationally corrected using synthetic template baselines, reads within Hamming distance 2 were collapsed, and singletons that could not be merged were discarded. By aligning reads against IMGT, V, D and J genes, CDR3 length, and insertions or deletions at six rearrangement sites were assigned. Within each subset, clonotype counts were normalized to the number of sorted cells before true diversity and Gini coefficients were calculated with the tcR R package. Repertoire sharing was quantified using the overlap coefficient calculated on TCRB nucleotide sequences. The table was pulled from immuneACCESS by TCRdb, which kept in-frame rearrangements only. Such tables lose some clones; where checked, under half of the loss comes from unresolved V genes, and the rest has no known cause. V, J and clone size derive from that table, while D and trimming were established from the DNA sequence. Here the sample has 150,000 or so clones; under 60% occur a single time. Around 0.43% of the sample goes to the ten largest clones.

Each donor gave one peripheral blood draw, averaging approximately 110 mL, which was collected into heparinised tubes. Using a panel that included CD45RO, CCR7, CD25, CD127, CD95 and CD27, naive, central memory, regulatory and stem cell-like memory CD4+ T cells were sorted on a BD FACSAria II. Every sorted population had a purity above 95%. PBMCs were separated immediately by Lymphoprep density gradient centrifugation and were stained directly, without being cultured. So that batch effects would be minimized, each experiment stained and sorted samples in pairs, pairing one healthy donor with one patient. Including the terminal cysteine and phenylalanine, the CDR3 comprises 12 residues. The CDR3 DNA has 36 bases and is translated from base 1. Cut back by 6 bases and 5 bases, the V and J ends lie 7 bases apart. The CDR1 and CDR2 encoded by the germline V gene are ENHRY and SYGVKD. Remarks on this clone: The clone's antigen remains unknown. No much larger clone exists at a distance of one base, and base qualities are not known.

The rearranged chain carries TRBV10-3 and TRBJ2-2; no D gene call is confident. Sequencing was performed on Tregs from blood. What this sample's cell subset or site label stands for: regulatory CD4+ T cells. The sequence came from a man younger than 35 in good health. The sequenced DNA: TGTGCCATCAGCAGCAGGACCGGGGAGCTGTTTTTT. It specifies CAISSRTGELFF.